Sequencing of this T cell receptor (beta chain) was carried out in a study of metastatic and nonmetastatic thyroid tumors. The ends were cut back, 4 bases at V and 5 bases at J, with 11 bases in the middle. Looked up from germline, CDR1 is MDHEN and CDR2 is SYDVKM. The CDR3 runs 13 residues. TCRdb re-analyzed the PCR reads through MiXCR. The repertoire consists of roughly 46,000 clones, with around 23% occurring once and the leading ten covering about 3.5%. This clone has only a few counts. What it recognizes is unknown. Overall study results and limits: It was reportedly found that TCR beta diversity was significantly higher in malignant thyroid tumors than in benign nodules, a difference seen in both blood and tumor samples.

There were no patients who had received any treatment before thyroid surgery. Sequenced material: blood. This sequence joins TRBV28 and TRBJ1-2, with a weak D call TRBD1 (5 bases). The receptor was isolated from a male donor with papillary thyroid cancer or a benign thyroid nodule (not recorded which). Some clones in this sample may be carry-over from other donors' samples. Here the CDR3 DNA reads TGTGCCAGCAGTTCGGGACTCCTATATGGCTACACCTTC. Protein product: CASSSGLLYGYTF.